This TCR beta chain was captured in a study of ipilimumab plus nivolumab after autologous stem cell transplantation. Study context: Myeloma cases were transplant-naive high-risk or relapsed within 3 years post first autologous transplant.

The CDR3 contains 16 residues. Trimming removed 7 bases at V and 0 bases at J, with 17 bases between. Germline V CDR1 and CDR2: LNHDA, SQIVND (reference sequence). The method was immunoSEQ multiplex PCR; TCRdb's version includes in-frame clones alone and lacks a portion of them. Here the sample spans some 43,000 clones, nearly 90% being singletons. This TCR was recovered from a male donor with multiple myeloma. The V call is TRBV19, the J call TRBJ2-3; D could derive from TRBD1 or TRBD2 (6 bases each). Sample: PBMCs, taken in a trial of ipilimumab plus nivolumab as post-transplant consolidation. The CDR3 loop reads CASNPRGATSTDTQYF. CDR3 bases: TGTGCCAGTAATCCTAGGGGGGCAACGAGCACAGATACGCAGTATTTT.